This T cell receptor (beta chain) was documented in a study of naive and memory T cell subsets. Both TRBC1 and TRBC2 were covered by a beta constant-region primer of two equimolar oligonucleotides. One entry per CDR3 protein, called by TCRdb with MiXCR from the UMI-ligation and nested PCR reads. There are over 75,000 distinct CDR3 sequences in the sample; roughly 13% occur only once, and 0.7% to 0.95% lies in the top ten. Germline CDR1 reads SGHRS; CDR2 reads YFSETQ. The CDR3 has 13 amino acids. This clonotype was picked up a small number of times. One end of the junction fails to match germline, which may point to a read error.

V is TRBV5-1 and J is TRBJ2-7; D is unclear. The clonotype comes from a human donor in good health. Specimen: central memory CD4+ T cells from blood. The chain's CDR3 is CASSLDRVGFPDF. The CDR3 DNA sequence: TGCGCCAGCAGCCTCGACCGCGTGGGCTTCCCCGACTTC.